These 22 T cell receptor beta chains were all obtained from the same sample, sequenced in a study of CD4 T cells in relation to SARS-CoV-2 and coronaviruses. The assay was immunoSEQ multiplex PCR, and TCRdb's table has in-frame clones only and misses some. Among some 65,000 clones listed, more than 75% were seen once. Before the COVID-19 pandemic, during about 2011-2019, CD4+ T cells were taken from unexposed donors. What was sequenced was memory CD4+ T cells from PBMCs. The source is a human donor in good health.

J is TRBJ2-3 and V is TRBV29-1, with unresolved D. V was trimmed by 5 bases and J by 1 base, leaving 7 bases between them. Germline CDR1 and CDR2: SQVTM and ANQGSEA. This CDR3 is 12 amino acids long. CDR3 residues: CSVIRGTDTQYF. DNA for the CDR3: TGCAGCGTTATTCGGGGCACAGATACGCAGTATTTT.

The chain is built from TRBV3-1 (or the pseudogene TRBV3-2) and TRBJ2-1; no definite D call. Trimming took 1 base from V and 1 from J, leaving 8 bases between them. The CDR3 is made up of 15 amino acids. CDR1 is LGHDT, CDR2 YNNKEL, per germline (reference sequence). CDR3: CASSQVRVSYNEQFF. DNA for the CDR3: TGTGCCAGCAGCCAAGTAAGGGTTTCCTACAATGAGCAGTTCTTC.

The V gene is TRBV29-1, the J gene TRBJ2-3, with 8 bases that match TRBD2. Trimming cost V 4 bases and J 14 bases; bases outside gene matches: 11. Germline V lookup: CDR1 SQVTM, CDR2 ANQGSEA. This CDR3 contains 12 residues. The DNA for the CDR3 is TGCAGCGTTGGCAGCTCGGGACTAGAATGGTATTTT. Its protein product is CSVGSSGLEWYF.

To note about this clone: A read error is likely, as this CDR3 ends without the conserved phenylalanine or tryptophan. The genes are TRBV3-1 (or the pseudogene TRBV3-2) and TRBJ2-7, with TRBD2 identical over 7 bases. This CDR3 has 15 amino acids. With V trimmed by 4 bases and J by 0 bases, 6 bases remained unmatched. The germline V gene has CDR1 LGHDT and CDR2 YNNKEL (reference sequence). The CDR3: CASSPASGSSYEQYL. CDR3 nucleotide sequence: TGTGCCAGCAGCCCAGCTAGCGGCTCCTCCTACGAGCAGTACCTC.

V is TRBV18 and J is TRBJ2-7; perhaps TRBD1 as D (6 bases). The CDR3 has 14 residues. The V gene lost 0 bases and the J gene lost 2 bases, with 8 bases spanning the gap. CDR1 and CDR2 from the germline V gene are KGHSH and LQKENI. CDR3 in DNA: TGTGCCAGCTCACCACCAGGACAGCCCTACGAGCAGTACTTC. As protein: CASSPPGQPYEQYF.

CDR3 in amino acids: CSVESRGSDTQYF. The CDR3 DNA reads TGCAGCGTTGAATCCAGGGGGTCAGATACGCAGTATTTT. The chain joins TRBV29-1 to TRBJ2-3; 7 bases are shared with TRBD1. The CDR3 length is 13 residues. Trimming removed 2 bases from V and 4 bases from J; junction bases left unmatched: 3. Germline loops: CDR1 SQVTM, CDR2 ANQGSEA.

The chain joins TRBV7-2 to TRBJ2-1; possibly TRBD2 for D (5 bases). Trimming pared 1 base from V and 10 bases from J, leaving 14 bases between. The germline CDR1 and CDR2 sequences are SGHTA and FQGNSA. This CDR3 is built from 14 residues. This CDR3 is CASSLERVRGEQFF. In DNA form, the CDR3 reads TGTGCCAGCAGCTTAGAACGGGTCCGGGGAGAGCAGTTCTTC. The whole variable domain, filled in from reference TRBV7-2 and TRBJ2-1, reads GAGVSQSPSNKVTEKGKDVELRCDPISGHTALYWYRQSLGQGLEFLIYFQGNSAPDKSGLPSDRFSAERTGGSVSTLTIQRTQQEDSAVYLCASSLERVRGEQFFGPGTRLTVL.

A few counts support this clone. This chain links TRBV3-1 (or the pseudogene TRBV3-2) with TRBJ1-3; D gene unclear. From germline, CDR1 is LGHDT and CDR2 YNNKEL (reference sequence). Trimming stripped 7 bases from V and 0 bases from J, with 10 bases between. The CDR3 runs 14 residues. CDR3 region: CASIDRLSGNTIYF. CDR3 coding DNA: TGTGCCAGCATCGACCGTCTCTCTGGAAACACCATATATTTT.

This chain connects TRBV29-1 to TRBJ2-1; D is unresolved. The germline V and J ends were trimmed by 6 bases and 13 bases, with 19 bases remaining between them. This CDR3 has 12 amino acids. Germline loops: CDR1 SQVTM, CDR2 ANQGSEA. CDR3 protein: CSVDTQWVAQFF. The CDR3 coding sequence is TGCAGCGTCGACACCCAGTGGGTGGCCCAGTTCTTC.

This clone was seen more than once but under ten times. V is TRBV11-3 and J is TRBJ2-2; tentative D call: TRBD2 (5 bases). V lost 8 bases and J 0 bases, leaving 13 bases between the germline ends. The CDR3 loop spans 15 amino acids. The V gene's germline CDR1 is SGHNT and CDR2 YENEEA. The CDR3 DNA is TGTGCCAGCGTCGTTGCGGGCGCGAACACCGGGGAGCTGTTTTTT. Amino acids: CASVVAGANTGELFF.

The rearrangement links TRBV11-2 to TRBJ2-7; 7 positions agree with TRBD2. This CDR3 is 14 amino acids long. Germline CDR1 and CDR2: SGHAT and FQNNGV. Trimming took 1 base from V and 1 from J; bases not matched to a gene: 1. In nucleotides, the CDR3 is TGTGCCAGCAGCTTAGGGCGGGGGTCCTACGAGCAGTACTTC. It codes for CASSLGRGSYEQYF. The full variable domain, with the rest looked up from reference TRBV11-2 and TRBJ2-7, is EAGVAQSPRYKIIEKRQSVAFWCNPISGHATLYWYQQILGQGPKLLIQFQNNGVVDDSQLPKDRFSAERLKGVDSTLKIQPAKLEDSAVYLCASSLGRGSYEQYFGPGTRLTVT.

This clone was seen a few times. The chain carries TRBV7-2 and TRBJ1-1; TRBD1 matches at 10 bases. The J segment lost 5 bases and the V segment lost 3 bases, leaving 6 bases of the junction unmatched. Germline V gene sequence: CDR1 SGHTA, CDR2 FQGNSA. The CDR3 runs to 15 residues. For the CDR3, the DNA is TGTGCCAGCAGCTTCAGACAGGGGGCATGGACTGAAGCTTTCTTT. Its protein product is CASSFRQGAWTEAFF.

The chain has TRBV7-9 and TRBJ2-5, with 8 bases fitting TRBD1. V lost 5 bases to trimming and J lost 5 bases; unmatched junction nucleotides: 7. The germline CDR1 and CDR2 sequences are SEHNR and FQNEAQ (reference sequence). CDR3 length: 14 amino acids. This CDR3 reads CASSPGGFGETQYF. The CDR3 bases are TGTGCCAGCAGCCCAGGGGGCTTTGGGGAGACCCAGTACTTC.

This chain connects TRBV23-1 to TRBJ2-2; 11 bases agree with TRBD2. TRBV23-1 is an ORF, and what it does is uncertain. The CDR3 loop spans 16 amino acids. The junction had 10 bases not matched to a gene; V was cut back by 6 bases and J by 7 bases. The CDR3 DNA reads as TGCGCCAGCAGACAAACGACTAGCGGGGATGGCGGGGAGCTGTTTTTT. Protein sequence: CASRQTTSGDGGELFF.

The chain joins TRBV28 to TRBJ2-7, with 8 bases identical to TRBD2. After removal of 6 bases from V and 0 bases from J, the junction contained 7 bases not matched to a gene. Germline values: CDR1 MDHEN, CDR2 SYDVKM. This CDR3 region has 15 residues. This chain's CDR3 is CASRALAGSSYEQYF. The CDR3 DNA reads as TGTGCCAGCAGGGCTTTAGCGGGGTCCTCCTACGAGCAGTACTTC.

This clone appeared once. This sequence joins TRBV5-4 and TRBJ2-1, with TRBD1 identical over 8 bases. V was pared by 2 bases and J by 8 bases, with 9 bases of the junction left unmatched. Germline CDR1 is SGHNT and CDR2 is YYREEE (reference sequence). This CDR3 is built from 15 residues. The CDR3, as DNA: TGTGCCAGCAGCTTATGGTCAGGGGGCTGGGATGAGCAGTTCTTC. Its protein product is CASSLWSGGWDEQFF.

This chain joins TRBV28 and TRBJ1-2, with 9 bases fitting TRBD1. The CDR3 contains 17 residues. V gave up 3 bases and J gave up 5 bases; unmatched junction bases: 13. The germline V gene has CDR1 MDHEN and CDR2 SYDVKM. The DNA for the CDR3 is TGTGCCAGCAGTTTGACCCGGGACAGGGCAACTATTTATGGCTACACCTTC. Translated, it gives CASSLTRDRATIYGYTF.

This CDR3 is CASRHKTRQETQYF. DNA for the CDR3: TGTGCCAGCAGACACAAGACTAGACAAGAGACCCAGTACTTC. V usage is TRBV2 and J usage is TRBJ2-5, with D tentatively TRBD2 (6 bases). The V end was cut by 6 bases, the J end by 2 bases, with 13 bases between. The length of the CDR3 is 14 residues. Germline CDR1 SNHLY, CDR2 FYNNEI.

J is TRBJ1-1 and V is TRBV5-1; TRBD1 agrees at 7 bases. Germline assignment: CDR1 SGHRS and CDR2 YFSETQ. With 2 bases clipped from V and 1 base from J, the junction kept 2 bases outside the gene matches. This CDR3 contains 14 residues. The CDR3 reads CASSFTGANTEAFF. DNA for the CDR3: TGCGCCAGCAGCTTCACAGGGGCGAACACTGAAGCTTTCTTT.

This chain links TRBV10-3 with TRBJ2-7; TRBD1 matches 9 bases. CDR3 length: 15 amino acids. After removal of 2 bases from V and 5 bases from J, the junction contained 7 bases not matched to a gene. Germline V gene data show CDR1 as ENHRY and CDR2 as SYGVKD. The CDR3 nucleotides read TGTGCCATCAGTGAGAATGACAGGGGGGGAAACGAGCAGTACTTC. It specifies CAISENDRGGNEQYF.

This clone was recorded once. J is TRBJ1-1 and V is TRBV7-3; TRBD1 agrees at 8 bases. Trimming cost V 2 bases and J 1 base; bases outside gene matches: 3. Germline lookup yields CDR1 SGHTA and CDR2 FQGTGA. The CDR3 contains 15 residues. The CDR3 coding sequence is TGTGCCAGCAGCTTAGTCGGACAGGGGAACACTGAAGCTTTCTTT. Amino acids: CASSLVGQGNTEAFF.

This clone was picked up a small number of times. V is TRBV5-1 and J is TRBJ2-2; no definite D call. This CDR3 has 11 amino acids. V was clipped by 3 bases and J by 12 bases, with 9 bases between them. From germline, CDR1 is SGHRS and CDR2 YFSETQ. The CDR3 coding sequence is TGCGCCAGCAGCTCCCTTGCCCAGCTGTTTTTT. Its protein product is CASSSLAQLFF.